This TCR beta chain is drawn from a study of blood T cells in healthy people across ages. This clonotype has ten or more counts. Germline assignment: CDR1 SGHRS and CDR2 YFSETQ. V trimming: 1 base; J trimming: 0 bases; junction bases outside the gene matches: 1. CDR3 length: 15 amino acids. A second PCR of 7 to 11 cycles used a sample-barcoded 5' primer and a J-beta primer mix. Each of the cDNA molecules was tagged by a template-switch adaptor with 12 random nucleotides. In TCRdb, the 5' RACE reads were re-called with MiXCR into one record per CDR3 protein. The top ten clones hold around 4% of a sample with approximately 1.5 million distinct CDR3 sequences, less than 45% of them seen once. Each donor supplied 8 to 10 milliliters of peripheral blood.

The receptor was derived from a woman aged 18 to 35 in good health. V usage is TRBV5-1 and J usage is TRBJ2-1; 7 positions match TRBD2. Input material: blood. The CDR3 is CASSLREDSYNEQFF. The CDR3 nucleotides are TGCGCCAGCAGCTTGCGGGAGGACTCCTACAATGAGCAGTTCTTC.